A selection of T cell receptor beta chains follows, all from one sample in a study of regulatory T cells in long-lasting Graves disease. MiXCR, applied by TCRdb to the multiplex PCR reads, yields one record per CDR3 protein. The sample lists 350,000 to 450,000 distinct CDR3 sequences, about 20% occurring once. This material consisted of peripheral blood mononuclear cells (PBMCs), taken when the disease was refractory, from a patient treated with antithyroid drugs. The receptors were sampled from a female donor with Graves disease. CDR3s include the opening cysteine and the closing phenylalanine or tryptophan. Fields, in order: CDR3 protein, CDR3 DNA, V gene, CDR3 length, J gene, D gene, clone size. The D gene is left open where the match is weak. Only some rows state a clone size, as once, few, many or a class for expanded clones.

CASSLEAASTEAFF,TGTGCCAGCAGCTTAGAGGCAGCGTCCACTGAAGCTTTCTTT,TRBV7-8,14,TRBJ1-1,.,.
CASSPSGQGREGTQYF,TGTGCCAGCAGCCCCTCCGGACAGGGACGGGAAGGGACCCAGTACTTC,TRBV11-2,16,TRBJ2-5,TRBD1,many
CSARKGAGGYTF,TGCAGTGCTAGAAAGGGGGCAGGTGGCTACACCTTC,TRBV20-1,12,TRBJ1-2,TRBD1,many
CSARAIGLSSYNSPLHF,TGCAGTGCTAGAGCGATCGGGCTCAGCTCCTATAATTCACCCCTCCACTTT,TRBV20-1,17,TRBJ1-6,.,few
CASSRTGVYGYTF,TGTGCCAGCAGTCGGACAGGGGTCTATGGCTACACCTTC,TRBV28,13,TRBJ1-2,TRBD1,many
CSARVLSINDEQYF,TGCAGTGCTAGAGTCTTATCGATTAATGACGAGCAGTACTTC,TRBV20-1,14,TRBJ2-7,.,many
CASSVGTGGSTDTQYF,TGTGCCAGCAGTGTCGGGACAGGGGGCTCGACAGATACGCAGTATTTT,TRBV28,16,TRBJ2-3,TRBD1,once
CSVAGGLGQPQHF,TGCAGCGTTGCCGGGGGGCTGGGGCAGCCCCAGCATTTT,TRBV29-1,13,TRBJ1-5,.,many
CASSLAPGLAVIQETQYF,TGTGCCAGCAGCTTGGCCCCGGGACTAGCGGTAATTCAAGAGACCCAGTACTTC,TRBV7-9,18,TRBJ2-5,TRBD2,.
CARESETQYF,TGTGCCAGGGAGTCGGAGACCCAGTACTTC,TRBV19,10,TRBJ2-5,.,.
CSATPTGVLYGYTF,TGCAGTGCTACACCGACCGGGGTCTTATATGGCTACACCTTC,TRBV20-1,14,TRBJ1-2,.,few
CSARDRAGGHATGELFF,TGCAGTGCTAGAGATCGAGCGGGAGGGCATGCCACCGGGGAGCTGTTTTTT,TRBV20-1,17,TRBJ2-2,TRBD2,few
CASSPERGTDTQYF,TGTGCCAGCAGTCCAGAGCGGGGCACAGATACGCAGTATTTT,TRBV28,14,TRBJ2-3,.,.
CASGLDRYEQYF,TGTGCTAGTGGTTTGGACAGGTACGAGCAGTACTTC,TRBV12-5,12,TRBJ2-7,.,many
CASSPFTETSTDTQYF,TGTGCCAGCAGTCCCTTTACAGAAACTAGCACAGATACGCAGTATTTT,TRBV28,16,TRBJ2-3,.,.
CASRRTGLYNEQYF,TGTGCCAGCAGGCGAACCGGGCTCTATAACGAGCAGTACTTC,TRBV6-1,14,TRBJ2-7,.,.
CASSSTAGSYTGELFF,TGTGCCAGCAGCTCAACAGCGGGCAGCTATACCGGGGAGCTGTTTTTT,TRBV7-9,16,TRBJ2-2,.,.
CASRRQGAETQYF,TGTGCCAGCAGGAGACAGGGGGCGGAGACCCAGTACTTC,TRBV28,13,TRBJ2-5,TRBD1,many
CASSSPAEGGNYGYTF,TGTGCCAGTAGTTCCCCTGCGGAAGGGGGGAACTATGGCTACACCTTC,TRBV19,16,TRBJ1-2,.,.
CASRGTTNPAEQYF,TGTGCCAGCAGAGGGACTACAAACCCGGCCGAGCAGTACTTC,TRBV28,14,TRBJ2-7,TRBD2,many
CASSSSDQYEQYF,TGTGCCAGCAGTTCCTCGGACCAATACGAGCAGTACTTC,TRBV12-3/TRBV12-4,13,TRBJ2-7,.,.
CASTHRGAYTEAFF,TGTGCCAGCACACATCGGGGGGCGTACACTGAAGCTTTCTTT,TRBV28,14,TRBJ1-1,.,many
CASSLDPTGYGYTF,TGTGCCAGCAGTTTAGATCCCACAGGTTATGGCTACACCTTC,TRBV12-3/TRBV12-4,14,TRBJ1-2,.,few
CASSSGLAETSYEQYF,TGTGCCAGCAGCTCCGGACTAGCGGAGACCTCCTACGAGCAGTACTTC,TRBV6-1,16,TRBJ2-7,TRBD2,.
CSARNPSGSTYEQFF,TGCAGTGCTAGAAACCCTAGCGGGAGTACATATGAGCAGTTCTTC,TRBV20-1,15,TRBJ2-1,TRBD2,few
CASSLSGVQSLNEQFF,TGTGCCAGCAGTTTATCCGGGGTTCAGTCTCTCAATGAGCAGTTCTTC,TRBV28,16,TRBJ2-1,.,once